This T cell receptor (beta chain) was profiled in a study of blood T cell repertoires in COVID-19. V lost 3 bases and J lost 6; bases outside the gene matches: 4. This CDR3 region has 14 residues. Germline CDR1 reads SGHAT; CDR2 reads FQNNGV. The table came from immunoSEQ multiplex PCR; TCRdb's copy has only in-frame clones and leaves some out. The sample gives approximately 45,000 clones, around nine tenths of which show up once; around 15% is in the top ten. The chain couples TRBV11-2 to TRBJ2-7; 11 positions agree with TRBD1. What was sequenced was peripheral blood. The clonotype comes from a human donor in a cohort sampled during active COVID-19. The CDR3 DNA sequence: TGTGCCAGCAGCTTCGGGACAGGGGGGTCCGAGCAGTACTTC. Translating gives CASSFGTGGSEQYF. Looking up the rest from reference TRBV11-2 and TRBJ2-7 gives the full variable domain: EAGVAQSPRYKIIEKRQSVAFWCNPISGHATLYWYQQILGQGPKLLIQFQNNGVVDDSQLPKDRFSAERLKGVDSTLKIQPAKLEDSAVYLCASSFGTGGSEQYFGPGTRLTVT.